This T cell receptor (beta chain) was recovered during a study of identical twins (dated by TCRdb to the mid-2010s). Regarding the research as a whole: To test whether fetal clonotypes persist, the study used deep sequencing on TCR alpha and beta repertoires from monozygotic twins, unrelated adults of various ages, and cord blood. To rule out contamination, replicate twin experiments were performed at different times with different library preparation protocols.

Only healthy Caucasian donors were included. The twin cohort comprised three pairs of female monozygotic twins, all aged about 18 to 30 years. RNA for TCR libraries was isolated from peripheral blood mononuclear cells. The germline V gene provides CDR1 SNHLY and CDR2 FYNNEI. Counted from cysteine to phenylalanine, this CDR3 has 15 amino acids. Only the CDR3 DNA is retained, 45 bases long and in frame from the first base. Overall study results and their limits: In beta out-of-frame sequences, excess twin sharing was weaker, because having fewer shared sequences lowered the signal-to-noise ratio. Recombination models systematically underestimated out-of-frame TCR alpha sharing in monozygotic twins but agreed with sharing between unrelated individuals. Compared with coincidental sharing between unrelated individuals, an excess of low generation-probability sequences was observed among out-of-frame TCR alpha sequences shared between twins. Conclusions relied on cross-sectional statistical analysis, since the same donors could not be followed over many years. Fewer insertions were carried by abundant cord blood beta clonotypes, a similar but weaker trend appeared in young adult naive repertoires, and no such trend appeared in memory repertoires. Invariant T cells such as MAIT and iNKT could partly confound zero-insertion analyses, though diverse VJ usage argued against this for most clonotypes.

The library was prepared using 5' RACE. The reads were generated on an Illumina HiSeq 2000. Template switching introduced a universal primer binding site; the final cDNA contained a unique molecular identifier, enabling accurate counting of TCR cDNA molecules. Specific primers in the conserved constant-segment region were used to synthesize first-strand cDNA for TCR alpha and beta chains. To control for contamination, each cDNA library was double barcoded with a SMART-Mk sample barcode plus Illumina barcodes. Two successive PCR steps introduced TruSeq adapter sequences along with Illumina sample barcodes. Sequencing of the TCR alpha and beta cDNA libraries was done on the Illumina HiSeq platform using custom primers. From the authors' description of their analysis: Raw reads were processed with MiGEC to extract unique molecular identifiers, and MiXCR was used to determine CDR3 positions. Recombination models were inferred per individual with the repgenHMM and IGoR tools using an EM algorithm. The tcR package in R was used for shared clonotype analysis, with sharing normalized by the product of cloneset sizes. To study raw recombination without the effects of thymic and clonal selection, out-of-frame nonproductive sequences were analyzed. In TCRdb, the public reads were trimmed at Q25 with fastp and aligned with MiXCR, with productive beta chains retained. Every entry covers one CDR3 protein and lists the most common genes and DNA from its rows. For this entry, the V and J calls and clone size follow TCRdb and not the study's own pipeline. A total of over 600,000 distinct CDR3 sequences appear in this sample, 21% of them only once. The ten largest make up 4% to 5.5% of the sample.

Details on this clonotype: What antigen it recognizes has not been identified. This sequence may be a read error, since a much larger clone differs from it by one base.

The same data also went into a second study, on T cells expressing NK-cell markers. Taken from the second paper: In sorted CD3+CD56+NKG2C+, CD3+CD56+NKG2C- and CD3+CD56-NKG2C+ T-cell subsets from roughly 8 donors, TCR beta-chain repertoires were profiled. Among the eight sequenced donors, only one was HCMV-seronegative, while the other seven were HCMV-seropositive. To restrict sorting to alphabetaTCR-expressing T cells, an anti-gammadeltaTCR antibody was added in several experiments. In several donors, the dominant CD3+CD56+NKG2C+ clonotypes were found to rank among the top 10 CD8+ clonotypes and to make up roughly 1.0-8% of CD8+ T cells. Those dominant clonotypes were again the most abundant among CD3+CD56-NKG2C+ cells in a few donors, at about 25-60.1%. Whether the expanded NKG2C-expressing T cell clones were specific for HCMV antigens was left unclear. The study sequenced eight donors, all healthy volunteers chosen at random: three men and five women. HCMV-specific IgG was detected in serum with a commercial ELISA kit to determine HCMV serostatus. For several donors, bulk peripheral blood T-cell repertoires were also sequenced from unsorted PBMC. MIGEC was used to demultiplex reads and group reads by UMI, and MiTCR was used to assemble and quantify clonotypes. Only TCR cDNA sequences supported by at least two reads were kept to exclude erroneous sequences. Downstream repertoire analysis used the tcR package, and clonotypes were matched across fractions by CDR3 nucleotide sequence plus V segment. VDJmatch was used to annotate antigen specificity against VDJdb, with one amino acid substitution in CDR3 permitted.

The chain is made from TRBV2 and TRBJ2-1, with 11 middle bases fitting TRBD1. This TCR derives from a young woman in good health. Input material: PBMCs. The DNA is TGTGCCAGCAGTGGCTGGACAGGGGGCTTCAATGAGAAGTTCTTC. Its amino acids are CASSGWTGGFNEKFF.